The sequence of this T cell receptor beta chain was determined in a study of type 1 and type 2 diabetes patients. General study findings and limits: With limited T2D and control samples, some T1D-only expanded clones may not be T1D-specific. Type 1 diabetes repertoires were significantly less diverse than type 2 diabetes ones.

Comments on this clonotype: The antigen is undetermined.

V lost 7 bases and J 8 bases, leaving 11 bases between the germline ends. The CDR3 consists of 11 residues. In germline, CDR1 is SEHNR, CDR2 FQNEAQ (reference sequence). Genomic DNA was the PCR template. Amplification of the beta chain CDR3 used 30 forward and 13 reverse multiplex primers. One entry per CDR3 protein results from TCRdb running MiXCR on the multiplex PCR reads. The repertoire holds about 270,000 distinct CDR3 sequences, with approximately 45% as singletons. Sequenced: peripheral blood mononuclear cells (PBMCs). This rearrangement joins TRBV7-9 to TRBJ1-1; D is unresolved. The clonotype comes from a man between 18 and 35 years old with type 2 diabetes. Here the CDR3 DNA reads TGTGCCAGCAACAAGTTCGTCGAAGCTTTCTTT. Translated, it gives CASNKFVEAFF.